There are a few counts of the clone carrying this T cell receptor beta chain. Its antigen is as yet unknown. This sample was taken from a study of CD8 T cell repertoires and HIV-1 epitope variants. Study as a whole: Separate from the cultures, 1M uncultured T cells served as baseline.

Only in-frame clones appear in the TCRdb table, and some are missing; sequencing was by immunoSEQ multiplex PCR. The table lists approximately 1,000 clones, under 70% of them singletons. CDR3 size: 15 residues. V was cut by 3 bases and J by 1 base, with 13 bases left in between. CDR1 SGHKS and CDR2 YYEKEE come from the germline V gene (reference sequence). The sample comprised cultured CD8+ T cells derived from PBMCs. This receptor was taken from a male donor with HIV. This chain connects TRBV5-5 to TRBJ2-5; D unclear. The CDR3 here is CASSSPNGPQETQYF. The DNA of the CDR3 is TGTGCCAGCAGCTCTCCTAACGGACCCCAAGAGACCCAGTACTTC.